This T cell receptor beta chain was documented in a study of radiotherapy plus CTLA-4 blockade in lung cancer. Background on the study: Objective responses were observed in around a sixth of patients, and disease control was achieved by approximately 34%. Findings and limits, study-wide: Strongest reported response predictors: early blood clone changes and post-radiation interferon-beta.

Profiled with immunoSEQ multiplex PCR; TCRdb holds only in-frame clones, not every one. The repertoire has 50,000 to 65,000 clones, 77% of them found once; the top ten carry approximately 2.5%. This clone was seen once. Its matching antigen is unknown. This CDR3 is 15 amino acids long. Germline trimming cut 5 bases from V and 4 bases from J; bases unmatched to any gene: 10. Germline CDR1 reads WSHSY; CDR2 reads SAAADI. V gene TRBV10-2 combines with J gene TRBJ2-5; 7 bases fit TRBD1. The sequence was collected from a human donor with non-small cell lung cancer whose response to radiotherapy plus ipilimumab could not be evaluated. The input for sequencing was peripheral blood, taken from a patient treated with radiotherapy plus ipilimumab. CDR3 in amino acids: CASSQDRRVGETQYF. CDR3 sequence (DNA): TGCGCCAGCAGTCAGGACAGGCGGGTGGGAGAGACCCAGTACTTC.